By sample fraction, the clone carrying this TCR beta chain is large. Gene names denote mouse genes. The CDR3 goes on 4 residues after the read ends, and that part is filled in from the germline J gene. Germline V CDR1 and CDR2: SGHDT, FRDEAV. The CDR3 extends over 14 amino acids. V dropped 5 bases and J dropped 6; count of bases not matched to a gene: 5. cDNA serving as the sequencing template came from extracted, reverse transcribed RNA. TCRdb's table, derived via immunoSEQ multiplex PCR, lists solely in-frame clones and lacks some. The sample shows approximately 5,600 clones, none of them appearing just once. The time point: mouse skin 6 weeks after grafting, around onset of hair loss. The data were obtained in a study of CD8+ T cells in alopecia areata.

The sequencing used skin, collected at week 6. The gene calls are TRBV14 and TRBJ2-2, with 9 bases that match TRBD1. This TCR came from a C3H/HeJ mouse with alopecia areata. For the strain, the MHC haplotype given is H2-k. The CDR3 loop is CASSPGTGPGQLYF. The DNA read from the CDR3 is TGTGCCAGCAGCCCCGGGACAGGGCCCGGG.